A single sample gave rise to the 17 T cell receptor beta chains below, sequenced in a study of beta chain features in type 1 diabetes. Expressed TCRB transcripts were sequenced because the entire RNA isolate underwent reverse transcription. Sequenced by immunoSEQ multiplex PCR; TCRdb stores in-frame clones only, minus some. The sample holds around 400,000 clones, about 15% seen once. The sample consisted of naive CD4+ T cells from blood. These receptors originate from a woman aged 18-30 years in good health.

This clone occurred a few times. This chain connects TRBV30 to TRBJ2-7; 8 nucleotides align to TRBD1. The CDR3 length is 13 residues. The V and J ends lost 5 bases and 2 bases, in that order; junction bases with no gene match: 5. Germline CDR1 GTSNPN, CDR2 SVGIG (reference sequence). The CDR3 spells CAWGRQGPYEQYF. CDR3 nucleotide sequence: TGTGCCTGGGGCCGACAGGGGCCCTACGAGCAGTACTTC.

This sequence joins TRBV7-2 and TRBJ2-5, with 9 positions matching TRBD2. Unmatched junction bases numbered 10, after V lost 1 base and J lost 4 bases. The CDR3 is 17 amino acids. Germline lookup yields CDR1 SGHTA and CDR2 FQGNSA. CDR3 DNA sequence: TGTGCCAGCAGCTTAGGCCTAGCGGGACCGGCAGGAGAGACCCAGTACTTC. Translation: CASSLGLAGPAGETQYF.

In DNA form, the CDR3 reads TGTGCCATCAGGAGGACAGAAGAAAGCTATGGCTACACCTTC. Amino acid sequence: CAIRRTEESYGYTF. The chain uses TRBV10-3 and TRBJ1-2; a weak D match, TRBD1 (6 bases). The CDR3 covers 14 residues. V gave up 6 bases and J gave up 4 bases, with 15 bases separating them. From germline, CDR1 is ENHRY and CDR2 SYGVKD.

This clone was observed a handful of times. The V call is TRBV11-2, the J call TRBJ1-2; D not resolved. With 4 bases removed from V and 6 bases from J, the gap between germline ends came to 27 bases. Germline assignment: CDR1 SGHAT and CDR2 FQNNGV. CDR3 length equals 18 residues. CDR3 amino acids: CASSSLRRRAPSIHGYTF. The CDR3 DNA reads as TGTGCCAGCAGCTCCCTCCGGCGGAGGGCTCCGTCTATACATGGCTACACCTTC.

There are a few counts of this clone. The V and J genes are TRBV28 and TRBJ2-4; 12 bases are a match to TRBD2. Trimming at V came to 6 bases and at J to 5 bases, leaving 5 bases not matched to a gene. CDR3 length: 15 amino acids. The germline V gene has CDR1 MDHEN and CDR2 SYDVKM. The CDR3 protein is CASRLLAGGQNIQYF. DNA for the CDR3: TGTGCCAGCAGGCTACTAGCGGGAGGACAAAACATTCAGTACTTC.

The CDR3, as DNA: TGCAGCGTTCAGGGACTAGTGGGTACCGGGGAGCTGTTTTTT. It yields the protein CSVQGLVGTGELFF. The chain is built from TRBV29-1 and TRBJ2-2; 8 bases agree with TRBD2. J lost 5 bases, V lost 5 bases, and 7 bases had no gene match. The CDR3 is made up of 14 amino acids. Germline V gives CDR1 SQVTM, CDR2 ANQGSEA.

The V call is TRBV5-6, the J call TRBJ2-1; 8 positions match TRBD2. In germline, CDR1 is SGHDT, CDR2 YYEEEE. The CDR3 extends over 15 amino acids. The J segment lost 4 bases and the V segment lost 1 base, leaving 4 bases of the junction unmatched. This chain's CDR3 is CASSLLLAVYNEQFF. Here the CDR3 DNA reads TGTGCCAGCAGCTTGTTACTAGCGGTTTACAATGAGCAGTTCTTC.

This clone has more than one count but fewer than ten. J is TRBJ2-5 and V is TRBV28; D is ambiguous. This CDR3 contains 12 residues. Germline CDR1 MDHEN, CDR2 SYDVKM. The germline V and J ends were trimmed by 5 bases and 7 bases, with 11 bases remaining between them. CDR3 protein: CASSLAAGTQYF. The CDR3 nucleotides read TGTGCCAGCAGTCTGGCGGCCGGGACCCAGTACTTC.

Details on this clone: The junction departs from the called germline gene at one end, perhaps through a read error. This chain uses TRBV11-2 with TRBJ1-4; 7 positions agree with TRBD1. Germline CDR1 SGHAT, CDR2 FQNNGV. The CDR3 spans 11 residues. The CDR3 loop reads CASSRGGQSLF. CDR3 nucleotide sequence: TGTGCCAGTTCCCGTGGGGGACAGAGTCTTTTT. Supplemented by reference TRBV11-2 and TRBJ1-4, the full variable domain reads EAGVAQSPRYKIIEKRQSVAFWCNPISGHATLYWYQQILGQGPKLLIQFQNNGVVDDSQLPKDRFSAERLKGVDSTLKIQPAKLEDSAVYLCASSRGGQSLFGSGTQLSVL.

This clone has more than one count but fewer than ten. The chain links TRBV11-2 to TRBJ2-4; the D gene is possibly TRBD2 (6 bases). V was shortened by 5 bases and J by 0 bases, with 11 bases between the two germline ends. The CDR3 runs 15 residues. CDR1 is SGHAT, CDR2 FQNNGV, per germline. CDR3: CASSPTAGAKNIQYF. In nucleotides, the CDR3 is TGTGCCAGCAGCCCAACAGCGGGAGCCAAAAACATTCAGTACTTC.

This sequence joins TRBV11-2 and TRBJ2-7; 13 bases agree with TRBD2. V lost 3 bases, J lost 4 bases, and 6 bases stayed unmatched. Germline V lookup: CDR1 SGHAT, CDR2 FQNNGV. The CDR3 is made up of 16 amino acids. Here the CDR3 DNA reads TGTGCCAGCAGCTTCAGGACTAGCGGGAGTAAGTACGAGCAGTACTTC. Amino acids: CASSFRTSGSKYEQYF.

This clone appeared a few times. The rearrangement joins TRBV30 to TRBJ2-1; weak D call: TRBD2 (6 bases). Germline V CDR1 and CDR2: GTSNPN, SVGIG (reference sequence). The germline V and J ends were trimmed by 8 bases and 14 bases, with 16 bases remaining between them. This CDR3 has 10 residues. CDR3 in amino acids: CATGLPREFF. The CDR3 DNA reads TGTGCCACGGGACTCCCCCGGGAGTTCTTC.

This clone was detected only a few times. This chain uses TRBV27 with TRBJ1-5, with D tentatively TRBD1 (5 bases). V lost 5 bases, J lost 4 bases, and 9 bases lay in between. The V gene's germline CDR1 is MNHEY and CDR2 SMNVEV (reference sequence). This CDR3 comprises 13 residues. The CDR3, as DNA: TGTGCCAGCAGTCACCAGGGTAATCAGCCCCAGCATTTT. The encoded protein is CASSHQGNQPQHF.

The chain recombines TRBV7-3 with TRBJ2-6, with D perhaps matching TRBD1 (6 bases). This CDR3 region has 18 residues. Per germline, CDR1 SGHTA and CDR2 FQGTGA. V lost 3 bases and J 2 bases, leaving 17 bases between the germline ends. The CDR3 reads CASSLALTGSTGANVLTF. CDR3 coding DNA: TGTGCCAGCAGCTTGGCGTTGACAGGATCCACTGGGGCCAACGTCCTGACTTTC. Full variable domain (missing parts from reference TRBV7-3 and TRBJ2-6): GAGVSQTPSNKVTEKGKYVELRCDPISGHTALYWYRQSLGQGPEFLIYFQGTGAADDSGLPNDRFFAVRPEGSVSTLKIQRTERGDSAVYLCASSLALTGSTGANVLTFGAGSRLTVL.

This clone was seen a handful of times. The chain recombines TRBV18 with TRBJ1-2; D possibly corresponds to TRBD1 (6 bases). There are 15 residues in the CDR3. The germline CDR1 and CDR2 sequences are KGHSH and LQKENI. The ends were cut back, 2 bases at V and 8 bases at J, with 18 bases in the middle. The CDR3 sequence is CASSPWNRVIEGYTF. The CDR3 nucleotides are TGTGCCAGCTCACCATGGAACAGGGTCATAGAGGGCTACACCTTC. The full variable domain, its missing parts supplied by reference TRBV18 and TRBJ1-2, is NAGVMQNPRHLVRRRGQEARLRCSPMKGHSHVYWYRQLPEEGLKFMVYLQKENIIDESGMPKERFSAEFPKEGPSILRIQQVVRGDSAAYFCASSPWNRVIEGYTFGSGTRLTVV.

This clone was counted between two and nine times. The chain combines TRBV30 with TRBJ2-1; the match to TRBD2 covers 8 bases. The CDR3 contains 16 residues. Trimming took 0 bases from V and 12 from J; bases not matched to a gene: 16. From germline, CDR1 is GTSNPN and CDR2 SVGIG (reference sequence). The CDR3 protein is CAWSVIPSPIREGQFF. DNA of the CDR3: TGTGCCTGGAGTGTAATCCCTAGCCCAATACGGGAGGGGCAGTTCTTC.

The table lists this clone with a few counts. CDR3 sequence reads: CAWRRLAGGPAGEQYF. CDR3 DNA sequence: TGTGCCTGGCGGAGACTAGCGGGAGGGCCCGCCGGCGAGCAGTACTTC. This chain uses TRBV30 with TRBJ2-7; 14 bases are a match to TRBD2. The V and J ends lost 5 bases and 6 bases, in that order; junction bases with no gene match: 12. CDR1 is GTSNPN, CDR2 SVGIG, per germline (reference sequence). The CDR3 sequence is 16 residues long. Full variable domain (rest looked up from reference TRBV30 and TRBJ2-7): SQTIHQWPATLVQPVGSPLSLECTVEGTSNPNLYWYRQAAGRGLQLLFYSVGIGQISSEVPQNLSASRPQDRQFILSSKKLLLSDSGFYLCAWRRLAGGPAGEQYFGPGTRLTVT.